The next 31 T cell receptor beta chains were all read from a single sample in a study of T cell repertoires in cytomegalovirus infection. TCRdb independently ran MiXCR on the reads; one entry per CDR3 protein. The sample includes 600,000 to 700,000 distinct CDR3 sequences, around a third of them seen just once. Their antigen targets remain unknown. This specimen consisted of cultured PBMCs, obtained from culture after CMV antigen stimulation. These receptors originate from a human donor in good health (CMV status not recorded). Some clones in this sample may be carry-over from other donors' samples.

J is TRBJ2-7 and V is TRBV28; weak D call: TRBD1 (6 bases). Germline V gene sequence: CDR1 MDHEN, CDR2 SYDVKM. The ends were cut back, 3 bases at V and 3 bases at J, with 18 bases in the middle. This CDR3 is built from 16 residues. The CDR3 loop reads CASSLSDQGPDYEQYF. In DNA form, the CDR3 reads TGTGCCAGCAGTTTGTCGGACCAGGGGCCCGACTACGAGCAGTACTTC.

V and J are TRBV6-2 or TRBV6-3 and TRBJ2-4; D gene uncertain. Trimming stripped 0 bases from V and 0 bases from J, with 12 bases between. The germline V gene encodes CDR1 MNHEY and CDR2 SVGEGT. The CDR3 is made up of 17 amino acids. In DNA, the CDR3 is TGTGCCAGCAGTTACTCGAGGCAGCCTTTAGCCAAAAACATTCAGTACTTC. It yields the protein CASSYSRQPLAKNIQYF.

Written as DNA, the CDR3 is TGTGCCAGCGGTGTAGCGGGAGATGCGGTCGAGCAGTACTTC. Residues: CASGVAGDAVEQYF. The chain combines TRBV12-3 or TRBV12-4 with TRBJ2-7; TRBD2 agrees at 9 bases. The CDR3 runs 14 residues. With 8 bases clipped from V and 6 bases from J, the junction kept 11 bases outside the gene matches.

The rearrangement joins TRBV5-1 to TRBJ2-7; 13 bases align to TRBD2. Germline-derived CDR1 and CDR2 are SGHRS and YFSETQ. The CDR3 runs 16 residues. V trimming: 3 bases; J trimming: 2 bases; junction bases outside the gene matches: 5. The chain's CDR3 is CASSYGTSGIPYEQYF. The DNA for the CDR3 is TGCGCCAGCAGCTACGGGACTAGCGGGATCCCCTACGAGCAGTACTTC.

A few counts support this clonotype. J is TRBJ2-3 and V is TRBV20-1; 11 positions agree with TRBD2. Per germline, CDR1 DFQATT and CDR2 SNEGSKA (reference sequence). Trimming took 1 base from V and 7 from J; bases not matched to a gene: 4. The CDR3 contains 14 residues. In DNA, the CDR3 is TGCAGTGCTAGAGTTAGCGGGGGGGCATATACGCAGTATTTT. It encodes CSARVSGGAYTQYF.

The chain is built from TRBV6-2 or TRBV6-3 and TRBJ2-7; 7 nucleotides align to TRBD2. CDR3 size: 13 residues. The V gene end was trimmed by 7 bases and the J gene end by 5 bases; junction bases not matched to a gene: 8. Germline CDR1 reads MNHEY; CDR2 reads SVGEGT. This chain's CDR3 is CASKRGSPHEQYF. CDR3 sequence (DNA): TGTGCCAGCAAGCGGGGATCCCCCCACGAGCAGTACTTC.

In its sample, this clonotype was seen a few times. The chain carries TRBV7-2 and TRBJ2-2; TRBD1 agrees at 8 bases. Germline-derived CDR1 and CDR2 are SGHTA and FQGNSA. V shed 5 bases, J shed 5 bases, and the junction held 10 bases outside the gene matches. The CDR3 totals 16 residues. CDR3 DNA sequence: TGTGCCAGCAGCGTCCGGACAGGGATGAGAACCGGGGAGCTGTTTTTT. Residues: CASSVRTGMRTGELFF.

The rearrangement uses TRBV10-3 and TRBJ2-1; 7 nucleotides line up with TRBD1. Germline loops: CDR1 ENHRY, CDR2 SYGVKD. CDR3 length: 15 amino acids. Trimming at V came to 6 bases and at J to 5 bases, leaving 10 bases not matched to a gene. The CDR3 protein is CAIRLRGTGDNEQFF. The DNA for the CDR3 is TGTGCCATCAGACTCAGGGGTACAGGGGACAATGAGCAGTTCTTC.

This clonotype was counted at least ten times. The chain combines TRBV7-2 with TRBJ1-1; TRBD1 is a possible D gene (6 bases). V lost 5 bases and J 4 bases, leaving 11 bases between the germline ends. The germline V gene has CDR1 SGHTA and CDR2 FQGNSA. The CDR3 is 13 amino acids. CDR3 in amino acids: CASSTDRPTEAFF. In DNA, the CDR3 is TGTGCCAGCAGCACCGACAGGCCCACTGAAGCTTTCTTT.

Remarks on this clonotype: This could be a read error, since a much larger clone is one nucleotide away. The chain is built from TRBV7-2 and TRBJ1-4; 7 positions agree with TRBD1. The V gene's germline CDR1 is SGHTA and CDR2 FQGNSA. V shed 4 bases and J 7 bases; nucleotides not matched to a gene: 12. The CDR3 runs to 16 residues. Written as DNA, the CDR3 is TGTGCCAGCAGCTCCCAGGGACAGCGGATACGTGAAAAACTGTTTTTT. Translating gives CASSSQGQRIREKLFF.

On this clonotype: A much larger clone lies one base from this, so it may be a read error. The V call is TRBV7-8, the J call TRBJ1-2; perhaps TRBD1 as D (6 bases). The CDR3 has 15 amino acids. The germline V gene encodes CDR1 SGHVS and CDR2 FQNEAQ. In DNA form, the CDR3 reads TGTGCCAGCAGCCTTTGGCCAGGGGTTAACTATGTCTACACCTTC. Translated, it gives CASSLWPGVNYVYTF.

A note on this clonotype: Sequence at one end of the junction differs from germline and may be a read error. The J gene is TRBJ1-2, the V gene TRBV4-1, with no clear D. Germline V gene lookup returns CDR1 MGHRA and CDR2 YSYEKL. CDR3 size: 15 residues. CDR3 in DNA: TGTGCCAGCAGCCGAGCTACGGCGGGAACCTATGGCTACACCTTC. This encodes CASSRATAGTYGYTF.

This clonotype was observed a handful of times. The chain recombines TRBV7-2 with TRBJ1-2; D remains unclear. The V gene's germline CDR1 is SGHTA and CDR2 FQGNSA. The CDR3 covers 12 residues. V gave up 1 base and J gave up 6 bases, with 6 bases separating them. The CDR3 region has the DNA TGTGCCAGCAGCTTAGAATGGGATGGCTACACCTTC. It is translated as CASSLEWDGYTF. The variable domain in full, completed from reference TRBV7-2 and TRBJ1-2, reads GAGVSQSPSNKVTEKGKDVELRCDPISGHTALYWYRQSLGQGLEFLIYFQGNSAPDKSGLPSDRFSAERTGGSVSTLTIQRTQQEDSAVYLCASSLEWDGYTFGSGTRLTVV.

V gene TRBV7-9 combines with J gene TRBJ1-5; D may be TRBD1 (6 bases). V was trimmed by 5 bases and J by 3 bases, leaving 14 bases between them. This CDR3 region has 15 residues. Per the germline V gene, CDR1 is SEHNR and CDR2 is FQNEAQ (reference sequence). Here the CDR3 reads CASSARGPLNQPQHF. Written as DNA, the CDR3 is TGTGCCAGCAGCGCCAGGGGCCCCCTCAATCAGCCCCAGCATTTT.

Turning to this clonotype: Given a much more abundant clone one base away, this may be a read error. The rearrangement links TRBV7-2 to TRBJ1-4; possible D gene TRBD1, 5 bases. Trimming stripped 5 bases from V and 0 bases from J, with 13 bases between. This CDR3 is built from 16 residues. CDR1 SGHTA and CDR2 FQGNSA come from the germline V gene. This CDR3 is CASSPKRDATNEKLFF. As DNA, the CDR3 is TGTGCCAGCAGCCCAAAGAGGGACGCAACTAATGAAAAACTGTTTTTT.

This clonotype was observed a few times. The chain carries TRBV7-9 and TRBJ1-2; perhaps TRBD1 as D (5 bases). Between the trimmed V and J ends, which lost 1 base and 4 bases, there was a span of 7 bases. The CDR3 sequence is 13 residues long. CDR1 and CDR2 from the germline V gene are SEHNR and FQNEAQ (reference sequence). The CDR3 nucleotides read TGTGCCAGCAGCTTAGAAGACAGCTATGGCTACACCTTC. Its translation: CASSLEDSYGYTF.

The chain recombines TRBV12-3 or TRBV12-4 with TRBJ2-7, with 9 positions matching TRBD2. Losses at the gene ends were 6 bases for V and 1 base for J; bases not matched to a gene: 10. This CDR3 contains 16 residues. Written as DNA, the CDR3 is TGTGCCAGCAGCAATTTGGTAGCGGGGGAGTCCTACGAGCAGTACTTC. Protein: CASSNLVAGESYEQYF.

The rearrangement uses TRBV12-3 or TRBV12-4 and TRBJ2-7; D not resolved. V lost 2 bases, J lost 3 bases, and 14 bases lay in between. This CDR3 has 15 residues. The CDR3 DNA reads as TGTGCCAGCAGTTTATCAGGACCGCGTTTCTACGAGCAGTACTTC. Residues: CASSLSGPRFYEQYF.

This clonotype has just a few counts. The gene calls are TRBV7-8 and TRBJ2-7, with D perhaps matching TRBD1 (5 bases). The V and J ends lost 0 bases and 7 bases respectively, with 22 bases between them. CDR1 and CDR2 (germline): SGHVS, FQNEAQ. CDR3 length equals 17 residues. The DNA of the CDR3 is TGTGCCAGCAGCTTAGCCCGGGTGGGGCCAAGGGGAAGGGAGCAGTACTTC. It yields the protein CASSLARVGPRGREQYF.

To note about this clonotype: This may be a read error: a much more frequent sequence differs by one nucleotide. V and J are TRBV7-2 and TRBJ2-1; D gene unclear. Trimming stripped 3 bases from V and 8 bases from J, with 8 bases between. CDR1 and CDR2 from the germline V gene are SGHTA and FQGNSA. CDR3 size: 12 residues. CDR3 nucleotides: TGTGCCAGCAGCTTCCCCTGGGATGAGCAGTTCTTC. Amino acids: CASSFPWDEQFF.

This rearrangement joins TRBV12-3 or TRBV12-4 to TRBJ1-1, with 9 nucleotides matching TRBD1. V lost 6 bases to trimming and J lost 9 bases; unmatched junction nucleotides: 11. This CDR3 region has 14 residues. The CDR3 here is CASSKGPNRGQAFF. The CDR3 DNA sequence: TGTGCCAGCAGCAAGGGCCCCAACAGGGGGCAAGCTTTCTTT.

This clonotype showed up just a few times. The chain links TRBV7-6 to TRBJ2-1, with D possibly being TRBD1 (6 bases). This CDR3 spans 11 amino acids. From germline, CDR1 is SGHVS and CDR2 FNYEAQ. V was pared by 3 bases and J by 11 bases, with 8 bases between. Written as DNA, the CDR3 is TGTGCCAGCAGCTTGGACAGACAGCAGTTCTTC. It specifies CASSLDRQQFF.

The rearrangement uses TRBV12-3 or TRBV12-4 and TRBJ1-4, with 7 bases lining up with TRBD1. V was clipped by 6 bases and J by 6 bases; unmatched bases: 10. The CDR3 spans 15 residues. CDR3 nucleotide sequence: TGTGCCAGCAGCTCCTTCTTTACAGGGGATGAAAAACTGTTTTTT. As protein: CASSSFFTGDEKLFF.

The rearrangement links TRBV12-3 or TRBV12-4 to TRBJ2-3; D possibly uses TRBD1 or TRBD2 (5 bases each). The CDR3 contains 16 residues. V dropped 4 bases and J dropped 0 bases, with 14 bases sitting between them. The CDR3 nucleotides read TGTGCCAGCAGTTCCACCGGGACGGACAGCACAGATACGCAGTATTTT. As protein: CASSSTGTDSTDTQYF.

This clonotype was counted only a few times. The CDR3 sequence: CASGPRASTNEKLFF. As DNA, the CDR3 is TGTGCTAGTGGTCCCCGGGCATCAACTAATGAAAAACTGTTTTTT. This chain links TRBV12-5 with TRBJ1-4; D is unresolved. There are 15 residues in the CDR3. Germline V gene sequence: CDR1 LGHNT, CDR2 FRNRAP. The V end lost 5 bases, the J end lost 0 bases, and 10 bases lay between the germline ends.

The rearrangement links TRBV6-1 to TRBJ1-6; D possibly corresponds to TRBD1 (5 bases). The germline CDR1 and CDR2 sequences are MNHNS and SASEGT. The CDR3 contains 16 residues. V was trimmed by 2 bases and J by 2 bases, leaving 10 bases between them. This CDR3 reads CASSERRAAYNSPLHF. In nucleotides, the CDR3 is TGTGCCAGCAGTGAACGCAGGGCGGCCTATAATTCACCCCTCCACTTT.

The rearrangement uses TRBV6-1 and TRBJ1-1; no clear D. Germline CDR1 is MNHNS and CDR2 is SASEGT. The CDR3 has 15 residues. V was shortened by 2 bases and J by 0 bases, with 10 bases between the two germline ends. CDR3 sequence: CASSEFYRLNTEAFF. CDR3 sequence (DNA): TGTGCCAGCAGTGAATTTTATAGGCTGAACACTGAAGCTTTCTTT.

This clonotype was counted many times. CDR3 in amino acids: CASSLLHGGDEEIYNSPLHF. CDR3 nucleotides: TGTGCCAGCAGTTTACTGCACGGGGGGGACGAGGAGATTTATAATTCACCCCTCCACTTT. The rearrangement uses TRBV12-3 or TRBV12-4 and TRBJ1-6; a possible D gene is TRBD1 (5 bases). This CDR3 has 20 residues. Trimming took off 2 bases at V and 4 bases at J, with 24 bases between the two ends.

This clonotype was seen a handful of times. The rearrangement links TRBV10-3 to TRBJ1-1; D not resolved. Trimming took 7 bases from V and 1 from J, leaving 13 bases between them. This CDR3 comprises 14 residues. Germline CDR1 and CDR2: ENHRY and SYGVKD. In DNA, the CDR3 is TGTGCCATCAAGGATACTGGGTGGAACACTGAAGCTTTCTTT. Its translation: CAIKDTGWNTEAFF.

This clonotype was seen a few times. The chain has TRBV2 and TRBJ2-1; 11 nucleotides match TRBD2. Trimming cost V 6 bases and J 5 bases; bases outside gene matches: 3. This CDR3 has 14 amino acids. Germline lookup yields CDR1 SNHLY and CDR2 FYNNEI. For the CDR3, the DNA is TGTGCCAGCAGGCTAGCGGGGGGCGACAATGAGCAGTTCTTC. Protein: CASRLAGGDNEQFF. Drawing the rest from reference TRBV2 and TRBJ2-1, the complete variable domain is EPEVTQTPSHQVTQMGQEVILRCVPISNHLYFYWYRQILGQKVEFLVSFYNNEISEKSEIFDDQFSVERPDGSNFTLKIRSTKLEDSAMYFCASRLAGGDNEQFFGPGTRLTVL.

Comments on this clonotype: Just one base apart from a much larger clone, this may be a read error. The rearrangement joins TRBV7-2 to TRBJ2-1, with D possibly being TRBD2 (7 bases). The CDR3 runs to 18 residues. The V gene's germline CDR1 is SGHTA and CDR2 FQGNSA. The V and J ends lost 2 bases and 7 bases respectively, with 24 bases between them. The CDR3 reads CASSLISTGGCTWNEQFF. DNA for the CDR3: TGTGCCAGCAGCTTAATTAGTACGGGGGGCTGTACATGGAATGAGCAGTTCTTC.